The 20 T cell receptor beta chains given below trace back to one sample, sequenced in a study of blood T cell repertoires in COVID-19. Generated by immunoSEQ multiplex PCR, the TCRdb table keeps only in-frame clones and is missing some. The sample contains roughly 230,000 clones, over 70% of which appear only once. The sequenced sample consisted of peripheral blood. The receptor source for this set is a woman of 80 years or more with acute or convalescent COVID-19.

This chain connects TRBV7-2 to TRBJ2-2, with 7 bases fitting TRBD2. Germline V gene sequence: CDR1 SGHTA, CDR2 FQGNSA. V gave up 1 base and J gave up 15 bases; unmatched junction bases: 5. This CDR3 is 12 amino acids long. CDR3 region: CASSLELGRVFF. For the CDR3, the DNA is TGTGCCAGCAGCTTAGAACTAGGGAGGGTGTTTTTT. The full variable domain, completed using reference TRBV7-2 and TRBJ2-2, is GAGVSQSPSNKVTEKGKDVELRCDPISGHTALYWYRQSLGQGLEFLIYFQGNSAPDKSGLPSDRFSAERTGGSVSTLTIQRTQQEDSAVYLCASSLELGRVFFGEGSRLTVL.

The chain uses TRBV7-2 and TRBJ2-1; 7 bases are shared with TRBD2. The CDR3 is 15 residues long. CDR1 is SGHTA, CDR2 FQGNSA, per germline. With 1 base clipped from V and 4 bases from J, the junction kept 4 bases outside the gene matches. The CDR3 protein is CASSLGWGGYNEQFF. The CDR3 DNA reads as TGTGCCAGCAGCTTAGGTTGGGGGGGGTACAATGAGCAGTTCTTC.

The rearrangement links TRBV4-1 to TRBJ1-5; D not resolved. The V and J ends lost 1 base and 2 bases respectively, with 6 bases between them. The germline gives CDR1 MGHRA, CDR2 YSYEKL. This CDR3 is 14 amino acids long. This CDR3 is CASSQGAGNQPQHF. The CDR3 region has the DNA TGCGCCAGCAGCCAAGGTGCAGGCAATCAGCCCCAGCATTTT.

The chain links TRBV27 to TRBJ2-3; TRBD1 aligns across 8 bases. V trimming: 0 bases; J trimming: 3 bases; junction bases outside the gene matches: 8. This CDR3 spans 17 amino acids. CDR1 is MNHEY and CDR2 is SMNVEV in the germline V gene (reference sequence). The CDR3 sequence: CASSLSRDRSVTDTQYF. In nucleotides, the CDR3 is TGTGCCAGCAGTTTATCGCGGGACAGGAGTGTGACAGATACGCAGTATTTT.

The chain links TRBV5-1 to TRBJ1-1, with 7 positions matching TRBD1. After removal of 3 bases from V and 4 bases from J, the junction contained 3 bases not matched to a gene. CDR1 SGHRS and CDR2 YFSETQ come from the germline V gene. The CDR3 runs 13 residues. The chain's CDR3 is CASSSDRSTEAFF. CDR3 DNA sequence: TGCGCCAGCAGCTCGGACAGGAGCACTGAAGCTTTCTTT.

The CDR3 sequence is CASSLIGGGANEQFF. CDR3 DNA sequence: TGTGCCAGCAGCTTAATAGGAGGCGGCGCCAATGAGCAGTTCTTC. The rearrangement links TRBV7-3 to TRBJ2-1; D is perhaps TRBD2 (5 bases). The germline V gene has CDR1 SGHTA and CDR2 FQGTGA. This CDR3 comprises 15 residues. V shed 1 base and J shed 6 bases, with 13 bases lying between them.

The chain has TRBV14 and TRBJ2-1, with a possible D match to TRBD2 (6 bases). The length of the CDR3 is 18 residues. Trimming removed 1 base at V and 0 bases at J, with 16 bases between. Germline V gene lookup returns CDR1 SGHDN and CDR2 FVKESK. CDR3 DNA: TGTGCCAGCAGCCAAGTCTGGGAGGTTTTTTCCTCCTACAATGAGCAGTTCTTC. Residues: CASSQVWEVFSSYNEQFF.

V is TRBV2 and J is TRBJ2-2; TRBD1 aligns across 9 bases. CDR1 and CDR2 (germline): SNHLY, FYNNEI. The CDR3 spans 16 residues. The J segment lost 6 bases and the V segment lost 6 bases, leaving 11 bases of the junction unmatched. The DNA for the CDR3 is TGTGCCAGCAGCGGGTCGGCGGGACAGGGATCCGGGGAGCTGTTTTTT. It translates to CASSGSAGQGSGELFF.

This sequence joins TRBV19 and TRBJ2-3; 8 bases fit TRBD2. The CDR3 sequence is 15 residues long. Germline-derived CDR1 and CDR2 are LNHDA and SQIVND (reference sequence). Unmatched junction bases numbered 7, after V lost 7 bases and J lost 1 base. For the CDR3, the DNA is TGTGCCAGTACCAATACGGGAGGGGGCACAGATACGCAGTATTTT. Residues: CASTNTGGGTDTQYF.

The genes are TRBV6-1 and TRBJ2-7; 10 bases are shared with TRBD2. CDR1 MNHNS and CDR2 SASEGT come from the germline V gene. This CDR3 has 17 amino acids. V lost 3 bases and J lost 0; bases outside the gene matches: 8. CDR3 region: CASSDMSSGSSSYEQYF. In nucleotides, the CDR3 is TGTGCCAGCAGTGATATGTCTAGCGGGAGTTCCTCCTACGAGCAGTACTTC.

The chain links TRBV5-5 to TRBJ1-5, with D unclear. CDR1 and CDR2 (germline): SGHKS, YYEKEE (reference sequence). V was clipped by 0 bases and J by 1 base, with 8 bases between them. The CDR3 is made up of 15 amino acids. The CDR3 reads CASSLGDVSNQPQHF. The CDR3 DNA follows: TGTGCCAGCAGCTTGGGAGATGTAAGCAATCAGCCCCAGCATTTT.

A single count supports this clone. The genes are TRBV14 and TRBJ2-1, with a weak D call TRBD1 (5 bases). Germline CDR1 and CDR2: SGHDN and FVKESK. The CDR3 spans 11 residues. The V end was cut by 8 bases, the J end by 7 bases, with 9 bases between. The CDR3 DNA follows: TGTGCCAGCTCTCAGGGTAATGAGCAGTTCTTC. This encodes CASSQGNEQFF.

This chain connects TRBV14 to TRBJ2-7; 7 nucleotides agree with TRBD1. Germline loops: CDR1 SGHDN, CDR2 FVKESK. This CDR3 region has 11 residues. J lost 11 bases, V lost 4 bases, and 5 bases had no gene match. The CDR3, as DNA: TGTGCCAGCAGCCGCGGACAGGTAGAGTACTTC. This encodes CASSRGQVEYF.

The V gene is TRBV7-8, the J gene TRBJ1-6; the match to TRBD1 covers 7 bases. Germline V gene sequence: CDR1 SGHVS, CDR2 FQNEAQ. CDR3 length: 15 residues. V shed 4 bases, J shed 4 bases, and the junction held 4 bases outside the gene matches. This chain's CDR3 is CASSWTGDYNSPLHF. The DNA for the CDR3 is TGTGCCAGCAGCTGGACAGGAGATTATAATTCACCCCTCCACTTT. Together with reference TRBV7-8 and TRBJ1-6, the CDR3 gives the full variable domain: GAGVSQSPRYKVAKRGQDVALRCDPISGHVSLFWYQQALGQGPEFLTYFQNEAQLDKSGLPSDRFFAERPEGSVSTLKIQRTQQEDSAVYLCASSWTGDYNSPLHFGNGTRLTVT.

This rearrangement joins TRBV9 to TRBJ1-6; the match to TRBD1 covers 12 bases. Germline V gives CDR1 SGDLS, CDR2 YYNGEE. Unmatched junction bases numbered 1, after V lost 3 bases and J lost 9 bases. The CDR3 has 14 residues. CDR3 protein: CASSGDRGLSPLHF. CDR3 coding DNA: TGTGCCAGCAGCGGGGACAGGGGGCTTTCACCCCTCCACTTT.

The chain combines TRBV4-2 with TRBJ1-2; D uncertain. CDR1 and CDR2 (germline): LGHNA, YNFKEQ. The CDR3 sequence is 15 residues long. V was trimmed by 2 bases and J by 4 bases, leaving 14 bases between them. Written as DNA, the CDR3 is TGTGCCAGCAGCCAACACCCTAAGTCCCTCTATGGCTACACCTTC. This codes for CASSQHPKSLYGYTF.

This chain connects TRBV28 to TRBJ2-2; perhaps TRBD1 as D (5 bases). Trimming removed 7 bases at V and 3 bases at J, with 15 bases between. The CDR3 extends over 15 amino acids. CDR1 and CDR2 from the germline V gene are MDHEN and SYDVKM. CDR3: CASTTGPSHTGELFF. CDR3 bases: TGTGCCAGCACCACAGGACCGAGCCACACCGGGGAGCTGTTTTTT.

The rearrangement joins TRBV20-1 to TRBJ1-4; 8 nucleotides agree with TRBD1. Per germline, CDR1 DFQATT and CDR2 SNEGSKA (reference sequence). The CDR3 consists of 13 residues. J gave up 10 bases and V 3 bases, and 7 bases lay outside the gene matches. CDR3: CSASSRGLGKLFF. The CDR3 DNA sequence: TGCAGTGCTAGTTCCAGGGGGCTTGGAAAACTGTTTTTT.

This chain connects TRBV27 to TRBJ1-6; 7 bases are shared with TRBD1. Germline lookup yields CDR1 MNHEY and CDR2 SMNVEV (reference sequence). This CDR3 is built from 16 residues. V shed 6 bases, J shed 0 bases, and the junction held 5 bases outside the gene matches. The CDR3 protein is CASSLNRGSYNSPLHF. CDR3 in DNA: TGTGCCAGCAGCCTAAACAGGGGCTCCTATAATTCACCCCTCCACTTT.

The chain combines TRBV29-1 with TRBJ2-1; possible D gene TRBD1, 6 bases. V was clipped by 3 bases and J by 8 bases, with 14 bases between them. Germline CDR1 SQVTM, CDR2 ANQGSEA. CDR3 length: 13 amino acids. The chain's CDR3 is CSVDNQGTDEQFF. In nucleotides, the CDR3 is TGCAGCGTTGATAACCAGGGGACCGATGAGCAGTTCTTC.